This TCR beta chain was recorded in a study of blood T cell repertoires in COVID-19. About the study: Some COVID-19 samples were acute and others convalescent; all came from the United States, Italy and Spain. Nucleic acid was either cDNA or gDNA, and it came from T cells, B-cell-depleted T cells, or PBMCs.

CDR1 is SGDLS and CDR2 is YYNGEE in the germline V gene. The CDR3 spans 17 residues. Trimming removed 0 bases from V and 4 bases from J; junction bases left unmatched: 10. This table comes from immunoSEQ multiplex PCR, and its TCRdb copy is limited to in-frame clones, with some not included. The table has around 170,000 clones, more than 90% seen once. The receptor comes from a middle-aged man with acute or convalescent COVID-19. Sequencing was carried out using peripheral blood. The V call is TRBV9, the J call TRBJ2-5; 9 bases line up with TRBD2. The CDR3 loop reads CASSVDSGGFSGETQYF. The CDR3 region has the DNA TGTGCCAGCAGCGTAGATAGCGGGGGATTCTCGGGAGAGACCCAGTACTTC.